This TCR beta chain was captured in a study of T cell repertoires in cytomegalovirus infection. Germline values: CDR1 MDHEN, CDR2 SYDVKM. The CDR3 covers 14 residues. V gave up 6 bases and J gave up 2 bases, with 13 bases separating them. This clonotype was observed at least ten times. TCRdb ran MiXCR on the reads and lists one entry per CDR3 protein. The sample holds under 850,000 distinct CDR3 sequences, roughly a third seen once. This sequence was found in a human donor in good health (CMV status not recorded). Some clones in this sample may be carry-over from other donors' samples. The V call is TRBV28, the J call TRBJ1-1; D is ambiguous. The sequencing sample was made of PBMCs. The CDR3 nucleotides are TGTGCCAGCAGATCCTTAAGGGCCAACACTGAAGCTTTCTTT. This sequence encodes CASRSLRANTEAFF.